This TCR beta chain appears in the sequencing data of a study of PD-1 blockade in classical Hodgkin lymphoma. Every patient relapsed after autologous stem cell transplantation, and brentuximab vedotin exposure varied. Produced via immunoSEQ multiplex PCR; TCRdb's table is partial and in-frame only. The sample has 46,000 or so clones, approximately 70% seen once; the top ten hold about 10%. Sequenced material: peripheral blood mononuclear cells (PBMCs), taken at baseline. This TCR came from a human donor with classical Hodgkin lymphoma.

The CDR3 DNA reads as TGTGCCAGCAGTGAAAGCTGGGACAGTTGGGGGACTGAAGCTTTCTTT. Protein: CASSESWDSWGTEAFF. The gene calls are TRBV6-1 and TRBJ1-1; 7 positions match TRBD1. The junction had 11 bases not matched to a gene; V was cut back by 2 bases and J by 5 bases. The CDR3 runs to 16 residues. Germline V gives CDR1 MNHNS, CDR2 SASEGT.